One and the same sample provided the 4 T cell receptor beta chains below, sequenced in a study of T cells in Graves' hyperthyroidism and ophthalmopathy (dated by TCRdb to the late 2010s). The library was obtained by multiplex PCR. The sequencing machine was an Illumina HiSeq 2000. TCR beta CDR3 regions were amplified from RNA transcripts. A first-round RT-PCR of the TCR CDR3 used the HTBI primer set with the Qiagen OneStep RT-PCR kit. The raw public data were reprocessed by TCRdb itself: fastp quality trimming at Q25, MiXCR clonotype calling, in-frame beta chains only. Rows with a matching CDR3 protein are joined into one entry that keeps the most common DNA and genes. The sample has approximately 430,000 distinct CDR3 sequences on record, approximately 15% of them singletons. The ten largest clonotypes hold 13% to 15% of the sample. Sequencing used blood. These receptors originate from a woman aged 18-35 years with Graves' hyperthyroidism.

This clonotype came up many times. V and J are TRBV27 and TRBJ2-7; 8 nucleotides align to TRBD1. There are 16 residues in the CDR3. After removal of 5 bases from V and 0 bases from J, the junction contained 9 bases not matched to a gene. Germline lookup yields CDR1 MNHEY and CDR2 SMNVEV (reference sequence). The CDR3 spells CASSPGQALHSYEQYF. CDR3 coding DNA: TGTGCCAGCAGTCCGGGACAGGCCCTGCACTCCTACGAGCAGTACTTC.

In this sample, this clonotype turned up many times. CDR3 protein: CASSVWGGQLEKLFF. The CDR3 DNA reads TGTGCCAGCAGTGTTTGGGGGGGACAGCTCGAAAAACTGTTTTTT. The rearrangement uses TRBV2 and TRBJ1-4, with 7 bases matching TRBD1. The CDR3 has 15 amino acids. J gave up 8 bases and V 4 bases, and 10 bases lay outside the gene matches. Germline CDR1 SNHLY, CDR2 FYNNEI.

CDR3 region: CASSSGRMTNEKLFF. Here the CDR3 DNA reads TGTGCCAGCAGCTCCGGGCGCATGACTAATGAAAAACTGTTTTTT. The chain joins TRBV7-9 to TRBJ1-4; D is unresolved. Germline CDR1 and CDR2: SEHNR and FQNEAQ (reference sequence). Deletions cut 4 bases from V and 2 bases from J, with 11 bases between. The CDR3 totals 15 residues.

This clonotype has only a few counts. The DNA for the CDR3 is TGTGCCAGCAGCCCAGACACTAACACCGGGGAGCTGTTTTTT. Encoded protein: CASSPDTNTGELFF. The chain recombines TRBV6-1 with TRBJ2-2, with D hard to call. V dropped 6 bases and J dropped 2 bases, with 10 bases sitting between them. This CDR3 is 14 amino acids long. Germline CDR1 reads MNHNS; CDR2 reads SASEGT.